The next 20 T cell receptor beta chains were all read from a single sample in a study of shared clonotypes between healthy human individuals (dated by TCRdb to about 2020). Preparation of the library involved the immunoSEQ multiplex PCR assay. TCRdb mirrors the immuneACCESS table, restricted to in-frame sequences. Some clones are absent from its copies; in checked studies, under half trace to an unresolved V gene, and the reason for the others is unknown. The sample records 2 million to 2.5 million clones, 85% to 95% of which are singletons. The ten most abundant clones make up 0.1% to 0.15% of the sample. The sequenced sample consisted of naive CD4+ T cells sorted from blood. What the cell subset or site label conveys for this sample: CD45RA+ positively selected. The source is a man in his late teens or twenties in good health.

The chain carries TRBV5-6 and TRBJ1-3; no reliable D call. The V end was cut by 4 bases, the J end by 0 bases, with 8 bases between. Germline CDR1 and CDR2: SGHDT and YYEEEE. The CDR3 consists of 14 residues. The CDR3 reads CASSPTPSGNTIYF. In DNA, the CDR3 is TGTGCCAGCAGCCCCACCCCCTCTGGAAACACCATATATTTT.

V usage is TRBV6-7 and J usage is TRBJ2-1; no reliable D call. TRBV6-7 is labeled an ORF, and its function is uncertain. There are 16 residues in the CDR3. V lost 2 bases to trimming and J lost 2 bases, with 13 bases between them. This chain's CDR3 is CASSYHLGCAYNEQFF. The CDR3 nucleotides are TGTGCCAGCAGTTACCACCTCGGATGCGCCTACAATGAGCAGTTCTTC.

CDR3 nucleotides: TGTGCCAGCAGCTCCGCCTCGGACAGGGTGGGCACAGATACGCAGTATTTT. This codes for CASSSASDRVGTDTQYF. J is TRBJ2-3 and V is TRBV7-9; 8 bases line up with TRBD1. Unmatched junction bases numbered 10, after V lost 4 bases and J lost 1 base. Per the germline V gene, CDR1 is SEHNR and CDR2 is FQNEAQ (reference sequence). This CDR3 is 17 amino acids long.

The chain combines TRBV7-2 with TRBJ1-2; a weak D match, TRBD1 (5 bases). Germline V gene data show CDR1 as SGHTA and CDR2 as FQGNSA. Trimming took 0 bases from V and 5 from J, leaving 16 bases between them. The CDR3 loop spans 16 amino acids. This CDR3 is CASSLAGTAGPYGYTF. In nucleotides, the CDR3 is TGTGCCAGCAGCTTAGCCGGGACCGCAGGGCCTTATGGCTACACCTTC.

The V gene is TRBV18, the J gene TRBJ2-1, with TRBD1 as a possible D gene (5 bases). CDR1 is KGHSH, CDR2 LQKENI, per germline. The CDR3 has 18 amino acids. V lost 3 bases and J lost 7, with 25 bases in between. The DNA for the CDR3 is TGTGCCAGCTCACCGTCGGTTCCTTCTAGTAGGGGCAAGAATGAGCAGTTCTTC. Protein sequence: CASSPSVPSSRGKNEQFF.

The chain links TRBV27 to TRBJ2-7; D not certain. The J call may be wrong; the DNA end is better matched by TRBJ2-5. The CDR3 consists of 13 residues. Germline V lookup: CDR1 MNHEY, CDR2 SMNVEV (reference sequence). The CDR3, as DNA: TGTGCCAGCAGTTTAGGGTACCAAGAGACCCAGTACTTC. It codes for CASSLGYQETQYF.

The chain uses TRBV7-2 and TRBJ1-5, with D hard to call. From germline, CDR1 is SGHTA and CDR2 FQGNSA. The CDR3 loop spans 14 amino acids. V dropped 1 base and J dropped 1 base, with 5 bases sitting between them. The CDR3 coding sequence is TGTGCCAGCAGCTTAGTAGGAAGCAATCAGCCCCAGCATTTT. This codes for CASSLVGSNQPQHF.

This clone was counted a few times. Sequence at one end of the junction differs from germline and may be a read error. The chain employs TRBV11-2 and TRBJ2-3, with 12 bases identical to TRBD2. This CDR3 has 14 residues. Germline assignment: CDR1 SGHAT and CDR2 FQNNGV. CDR3 DNA sequence: TGTGCCAGCAGCTTAGCACTAGCGGGGGGCAACGGCATGTGG. This encodes CASSLALAGGNGMW.

CDR3 region: CASSTGQGAIEAFF. The CDR3 coding sequence is TGCGCCAGCAGCACGGGACAGGGAGCCATTGAAGCTTTCTTT. The chain employs TRBV5-1 and TRBJ1-1, with TRBD1 matching over 9 bases. Germline V gives CDR1 SGHRS, CDR2 YFSETQ. J lost 7 bases, V lost 4 bases, and 8 bases had no gene match. CDR3 length: 14 amino acids. The full variable domain, rest sourced from reference TRBV5-1 and TRBJ1-1, is KAGVTQTPRYLIKTRGQQVTLSCSPISGHRSVSWYQQTPGQGLQFLFEYFSETQRNKGNFPGRFSGRQFSNSRSEMNVSTLELGDSALYLCASSTGQGAIEAFFGQGTRLTVV.

The chain joins TRBV4-1 to TRBJ2-5; 11 bases line up with TRBD1. The CDR3 has 15 residues. The germline V gene has CDR1 MGHRA and CDR2 YSYEKL. With V trimmed by 4 bases and J by 7 bases, 8 bases remained unmatched. The CDR3 is CASSRLPGQGGTQYF. As DNA, the CDR3 is TGCGCCAGCAGCCGCCTCCCGGGACAGGGGGGGACCCAGTACTTC.

V is TRBV27 and J is TRBJ2-7; D possibly corresponds to TRBD1 (5 bases). From germline, CDR1 is MNHEY and CDR2 SMNVEV (reference sequence). V was pared by 6 bases and J by 3 bases, with 15 bases between. The CDR3 is 14 amino acids. The CDR3: CASRAAGYHYEQYF. The CDR3 DNA reads TGTGCCAGCAGGGCGGCAGGGTACCACTACGAGCAGTACTTC.

Worth noting for this clone: The same CDR3 is also encoded by other DNA sequences in this sample. This rearrangement joins TRBV9 to TRBJ1-3, with 11 bases identical to TRBD1. Germline CDR1 and CDR2: SGDLS and YYNGEE. The J segment lost 2 bases and the V segment lost 0 bases, leaving 1 base of the junction unmatched. The CDR3 covers 16 residues. The CDR3 bases are TGTGCCAGCAGCGTAGTGGGACAGGGGGCTGGAAACACCATATATTTT. The encoded protein is CASSVVGQGAGNTIYF.

The genes are TRBV10-3 and TRBJ2-7, with 7 bases lining up with TRBD2. V lost 3 bases and J lost 6; bases outside the gene matches: 8. Germline V lookup: CDR1 ENHRY, CDR2 SYGVKD. This CDR3 region has 14 residues. CDR3 loop: CAISDTSEASEQYF. The CDR3 DNA is TGTGCCATCAGTGATACTAGCGAGGCGAGCGAGCAGTACTTC.

This clone was seen only a few times. The rearrangement joins TRBV19 to TRBJ1-1, with 10 bases lining up with TRBD1. The germline V gene has CDR1 LNHDA and CDR2 SQIVND (reference sequence). The CDR3 is made up of 15 amino acids. V gave up 5 bases and J gave up 7 bases; unmatched junction bases: 10. The CDR3 region is CASSYGQGVPVEAFF. CDR3 DNA sequence: TGTGCCAGTAGTTACGGACAGGGGGTCCCTGTTGAAGCTTTCTTT.

About this clone itself: The same CDR3 also results from other DNA sequences found in this sample. The rearrangement joins TRBV7-2 to TRBJ1-2; 11 nucleotides agree with TRBD1. This CDR3 comprises 15 residues. The V gene end was trimmed by 5 bases and the J gene end by 4 bases; junction bases not matched to a gene: 6. Germline CDR1 reads SGHTA; CDR2 reads FQGNSA. The CDR3 loop is CASSPRTGGGYGYTF. CDR3 in DNA: TGTGCCAGCAGCCCGAGGACAGGGGGCGGCTATGGCTACACCTTC.

The chain recombines TRBV6-5 with TRBJ2-3; D gene unclear. The length of the CDR3 is 12 residues. Germline-derived CDR1 and CDR2 are MNHEY and SVGAGI. V lost 8 bases to trimming and J lost 2 bases, with 8 bases between them. DNA of the CDR3: TGTGCCAGCTCAGGATACACAGATACGCAGTATTTT. Translated: CASSGYTDTQYF.

The V and J genes are TRBV4-1 and TRBJ2-7, with D possibly being TRBD1 (5 bases). This CDR3 has 14 amino acids. V lost 1 base to trimming and J lost 5 bases, with 12 bases between them. The V gene's germline CDR1 is MGHRA and CDR2 YSYEKL. The CDR3, as DNA: TGCGCCAGCAGCCAAGTACAGGTAGTGGACGAGCAGTACTTC. Translated, it gives CASSQVQVVDEQYF.

Worth noting for this clone: This specimen includes other DNA sequences encoding the same CDR3. The chain uses TRBV30 and TRBJ1-1, with D unresolved. Trimming left V 1 base short and J 1 base short, with 4 bases between. Germline V gene lookup returns CDR1 GTSNPN and CDR2 SVGIG (reference sequence). This CDR3 spans 12 amino acids. CDR3: CAWSGPNTEAFF. For the CDR3, the DNA is TGTGCCTGGAGTGGACCGAACACTGAAGCTTTCTTT.

This clone has more than one count but fewer than ten. The V call is TRBV5-1, the J call TRBJ1-6; no clear D gene. The CDR3 is 18 residues long. V was pared by 0 bases and J by 0 bases, with 13 bases between. Germline V gives CDR1 SGHRS, CDR2 YFSETQ. The CDR3 sequence: CASSLAKLKGSYNSPLHF. In DNA, the CDR3 is TGCGCCAGCAGCTTGGCCAAACTGAAGGGCTCCTATAATTCACCCCTCCACTTT.

The genes are TRBV14 and TRBJ1-2; D unresolved. The CDR3 contains 16 residues. Trimming stripped 0 bases from V and 4 bases from J, with 15 bases between. Germline CDR1 and CDR2: SGHDN and FVKESK. CDR3 in DNA: TGTGCCAGCAGCCAAGATTGGGCCAGCTCACTCTATGGCTACACCTTC. It specifies CASSQDWASSLYGYTF.